This passage covers 32 T cell receptor beta chains from one sample sequenced in a study of blood T cell repertoires in COVID-19. The table came from immunoSEQ multiplex PCR; TCRdb's copy has only in-frame clones and leaves some out. The sample lists approximately 150,000 clones, 65% to 90% occurring once. Sequences were obtained from peripheral blood. The receptors shown here come from a woman in her forties or fifties in a cohort sampled during active or convalescent COVID-19.

The chain joins TRBV7-3 to TRBJ1-1, with 7 bases that match TRBD1. Germline values: CDR1 SGHTA, CDR2 FQGTGA. Unmatched junction bases numbered 8, after V lost 6 bases and J lost 4 bases. CDR3 size: 14 residues. CDR3: CASSQTGDSTEAFF. For the CDR3, the DNA is TGTGCCAGCAGTCAAACAGGGGATAGCACTGAAGCTTTCTTT.

The chain has TRBV5-4 and TRBJ2-5; D might be TRBD1 (7 bases). Germline values: CDR1 SGHNT, CDR2 YYREEE (reference sequence). The CDR3 covers 13 residues. V was cut by 6 bases and J by 5 bases, with 14 bases left in between. The CDR3 is CASTGGPEETQYF. As DNA, the CDR3 is TGTGCCAGCACAGGGGGGCCAGAGGAGACCCAGTACTTC.

The rearrangement joins TRBV11-1 to TRBJ2-1; 12 positions agree with TRBD2. V dropped 1 base and J dropped 7; count of bases not matched to a gene: 5. CDR3 length: 16 residues. CDR1 SGHAT and CDR2 FQDESV come from the germline V gene (reference sequence). CDR3 in DNA: TGTGCCAGCAGCTTAGAGACTAGCGGGGGATGGAATGAGCAGTTCTTC. Translating it yields CASSLETSGGWNEQFF.

This clone has a single count. The V call is TRBV5-1, the J call TRBJ1-2; 10 nucleotides agree with TRBD1. Per germline, CDR1 SGHRS and CDR2 YFSETQ. The ends lost 3 bases at V and 2 bases at J; junction bases unmatched: 10. The CDR3 extends over 17 amino acids. The CDR3 sequence is CASSSDARQGANYGYTF. DNA of the CDR3: TGCGCCAGCAGCTCCGACGCGAGACAGGGGGCCAACTATGGCTACACCTTC.

The chain links TRBV19 to TRBJ1-1, with D unresolved. V dropped 1 base and J dropped 8 bases, with 5 bases sitting between them. Germline V gene sequence: CDR1 LNHDA, CDR2 SQIVND (reference sequence). CDR3 size: 11 residues. The CDR3 nucleotides read TGTGCCAGTAGTATAGCCAGGGAAGCTTTCTTT. Protein sequence: CASSIAREAFF.

The chain joins TRBV4-2 to TRBJ1-2; D is undetermined. The germline gives CDR1 LGHNA, CDR2 YNFKEQ. V gave up 1 base and J gave up 4 bases, with 16 bases separating them. This CDR3 spans 16 amino acids. The CDR3 region has the DNA TGTGCCAGCAGCCAAGTGGGAGCAGGTCAGACCTATGGCTACACCTTC. Protein: CASSQVGAGQTYGYTF.

This clone is a singleton in its sample. V usage is TRBV6-2 or TRBV6-3 and J usage is TRBJ1-6; D possibly corresponds to TRBD1 (6 bases). The CDR3 extends over 16 amino acids. Germline CDR1 MNHEY, CDR2 SVGEGT. V gave up 5 bases and J gave up 0 bases, with 11 bases separating them. The CDR3 DNA is TGTGCCAGCAGTATGACAGGCAGCTCCTATAATTCACCCCTCCACTTT. It yields the protein CASSMTGSSYNSPLHF.

The rearrangement links TRBV15 to TRBJ1-1; possibly TRBD1 for D (5 bases). V was pared by 0 bases and J by 4 bases, with 15 bases between. Germline-derived CDR1 and CDR2 are LNHNV and YYDKDF (reference sequence). The CDR3 length is 16 residues. CDR3 nucleotides: TGTGCCACCAGCAGAGAACTGCAGGGTGGGGTCACTGAAGCTTTCTTT. Translating it yields CATSRELQGGVTEAFF.

The CDR3 DNA follows: TGTGCCACCTCGCACCGGGACACTGAAGCTTTCTTT. Its translation is CATSHRDTEAFF. V and J are TRBV24-1 and TRBJ1-1; D uncertain. Trimming shortened V by 9 bases and J by 3 bases, and 10 bases separated the two germline ends. The CDR3 covers 12 residues. The germline V gene encodes CDR1 KGHDR and CDR2 SFDVKD.

The chain recombines TRBV24-1 with TRBJ2-3; 8 nucleotides agree with TRBD2. The germline gives CDR1 KGHDR, CDR2 SFDVKD. V lost 2 bases to trimming and J lost 2 bases; unmatched junction nucleotides: 5. CDR3 size: 16 residues. The CDR3 sequence is CATSDWASGFTDTQYF. CDR3 nucleotides: TGTGCCACCAGTGATTGGGCTAGCGGGTTCACAGATACGCAGTATTTT.

V and J are TRBV19 and TRBJ1-6; 7 bases line up with TRBD1. This CDR3 has 17 amino acids. The germline gives CDR1 LNHDA, CDR2 SQIVND (reference sequence). The junction had 13 bases not matched to a gene; V was cut back by 5 bases and J by 6 bases. CDR3 coding DNA: TGTGCCAGTAGTGACACCGGGACAGTTAGATTTAATTCACCCCTCCACTTT. Encoded protein: CASSDTGTVRFNSPLHF.

This rearrangement joins TRBV21-1 to TRBJ1-4. TRBV21-1 is shown as a pseudogene. This CDR3 region has 15 residues. This CDR3 reads CASSKAATTNEKLFF. CDR3 bases: TGTGCCAGCAGCAAAGCAGCTACAACTAATGAAAAACTGTTTTTT.

The chain couples TRBV6-2 or TRBV6-3 to TRBJ1-5, with D unclear. From germline, CDR1 is MNHEY and CDR2 SVGEGT. V was trimmed by 6 bases and J by 7 bases, leaving 16 bases between them. This CDR3 contains 14 residues. The CDR3 sequence: CASSRAGSHQPQHF. The CDR3 DNA follows: TGTGCCAGCAGCCGAGCGGGGAGTCACCAGCCCCAGCATTTT.

The chain employs TRBV9 and TRBJ2-5; 10 positions match TRBD2. CDR3 size: 15 residues. Trimming cost V 0 bases and J 4 bases; bases outside gene matches: 3. Germline V gene data show CDR1 as SGDLS and CDR2 as YYNGEE. The CDR3 region is CASSVASSGGETQYF. The DNA for the CDR3 is TGTGCCAGCAGCGTAGCGTCTAGCGGGGGAGAGACCCAGTACTTC.

The chain carries TRBV3-1 (or the pseudogene TRBV3-2) and TRBJ1-3; D might be TRBD1 (5 bases). Germline V gives CDR1 LGHDT, CDR2 YNNKEL (reference sequence). This CDR3 spans 14 amino acids. Trimming cost V 5 bases and J 0 bases, with 8 bases left between them. The DNA for the CDR3 is TGTGCCAGCAGCAGGGGCAGCTCTGGAAACACCATATATTTT. It codes for CASSRGSSGNTIYF.

The chain carries TRBV6-5 and TRBJ2-2; TRBD2 might be the D (5 bases). Per germline, CDR1 MNHEY and CDR2 SVGAGI. Trimming took off 1 base at V and 0 bases at J, with 9 bases between the two ends. The length of the CDR3 is 16 residues. The CDR3, as DNA: TGTGCCAGCAGTTACTGGGTGGGAGCGAACACCGGGGAGCTGTTTTTT. Its translation is CASSYWVGANTGELFF.

The V call is TRBV5-4, the J call TRBJ2-1, with D tentatively TRBD1 (6 bases). V shed 4 bases and J shed 0 bases, with 11 bases lying between them. This CDR3 has 15 amino acids. Germline CDR1 and CDR2: SGHNT and YYREEE (reference sequence). The CDR3 region is CASSRGQSSYNEQFF. CDR3 in DNA: TGTGCCAGCAGCCGGGGACAAAGCTCCTACAATGAGCAGTTCTTC.

The genes are TRBV9 and TRBJ1-2; a weak D match, TRBD1 (6 bases). The germline V gene has CDR1 SGDLS and CDR2 YYNGEE. V was trimmed by 6 bases and J by 5 bases, leaving 17 bases between them. The CDR3 is 14 amino acids. The CDR3 loop is CASTPIGQSYGYTF. CDR3 nucleotide sequence: TGTGCCAGCACCCCCATAGGACAGTCTTATGGCTACACCTTC.

The chain recombines TRBV19 with TRBJ2-3, with 11 bases identical to TRBD2. Trimming at V came to 3 bases and at J to 1 base, leaving 0 bases not matched to a gene. The length of the CDR3 is 15 residues. Per germline, CDR1 LNHDA and CDR2 SQIVND (reference sequence). The CDR3 nucleotides read TGTGCCAGTAGTATGACTAGCGGGGGCACAGATACGCAGTATTTT. The encoded protein is CASSMTSGGTDTQYF.

This clone was detected once. V usage is TRBV6-5 and J usage is TRBJ2-5; TRBD2 matches 12 bases. J was trimmed by 2 bases and V by 6 bases; bases with no gene match: 1. The CDR3 is 14 residues long. Germline CDR1 reads MNHEY; CDR2 reads SVGAGI. The CDR3 loop is CASRLAGGQETQYF. The CDR3 DNA follows: TGTGCCAGCAGGCTAGCGGGGGGGCAAGAGACCCAGTACTTC.

This clone was seen more than once but under ten times. The V and J genes are TRBV5-1 and TRBJ2-7; possible D gene TRBD1, 5 bases. The CDR3 consists of 15 residues. V lost 4 bases and J lost 5, with 19 bases in between. Per germline, CDR1 SGHRS and CDR2 YFSETQ. The CDR3 nucleotides read TGCGCCAGCAGCCCTGGACACGGAGCCTCACACGAGCAGTACTTC. This encodes CASSPGHGASHEQYF.

The V gene is TRBV29-1, the J gene TRBJ1-1; possibly TRBD1 for D (6 bases). The CDR3 runs 15 residues. V shed 3 bases and J shed 3 bases, with 17 bases lying between them. From germline, CDR1 is SQVTM and CDR2 ANQGSEA. Here the CDR3 DNA reads TGCAGCGTTGAGGGGCGTGGGGGCGCGGACACTGAAGCTTTCTTT. The encoded protein is CSVEGRGGADTEAFF.

V is TRBV19 and J is TRBJ1-1; D is unresolved. The CDR3 is made up of 13 amino acids. Trimming removed 0 bases at V and 3 bases at J, with 5 bases between. Germline values: CDR1 LNHDA, CDR2 SQIVND (reference sequence). The CDR3 region is CASSIDRDTEAFF. Here the CDR3 DNA reads TGTGCCAGTAGTATAGATCGGGACACTGAAGCTTTCTTT.

The CDR3 bases are TGTGCCAGTAGTCCCGACAGGAATAGAAACACCATATATTTT. Amino acid sequence: CASSPDRNRNTIYF. This rearrangement joins TRBV19 to TRBJ1-3; D is perhaps TRBD1 (6 bases). The CDR3 has 14 amino acids. With 5 bases removed from V and 5 bases from J, the gap between germline ends came to 13 bases. Germline assignment: CDR1 LNHDA and CDR2 SQIVND (reference sequence). The full variable domain, with the rest looked up from reference TRBV19 and TRBJ1-3, is DGGITQSPKYLFRKEGQNVTLSCEQNLNHDAMYWYRQDPGQGLRLIYYSQIVNDFQKGDIAEGYSVSREKKESFPLTVTSAQKNPTAFYLCASSPDRNRNTIYFGEGSWLTVV.

The V gene is TRBV9, the J gene TRBJ2-1; a possible D gene is TRBD2 (6 bases). This CDR3 has 15 amino acids. CDR1 is SGDLS and CDR2 is YYNGEE in the germline V gene. The V end lost 4 bases, the J end lost 0 bases, and 11 bases lay between the germline ends. CDR3 sequence (DNA): TGTGCCAGCAGCTTTAGCGGTACCTCCTACAATGAGCAGTTCTTC. It encodes CASSFSGTSYNEQFF.

The CDR3 region has the DNA TGTGCCAGCGAGTCCTCTGGAAACACCATATATTTT. Its translation is CASESSGNTIYF. This chain links TRBV19 with TRBJ1-3; D remains unclear. V lost 9 bases and J lost 0, with 6 bases in between. Germline-derived CDR1 and CDR2 are LNHDA and SQIVND (reference sequence). The CDR3 covers 12 residues.

This chain connects TRBV4-1 to TRBJ2-7; D not resolved. CDR1 and CDR2 from the germline V gene are MGHRA and YSYEKL. Trimming took 2 bases from V and 4 from J, leaving 9 bases between them. CDR3 length: 13 amino acids. The CDR3 sequence: CASSQFHGYEQYF. The CDR3 DNA reads as TGCGCCAGCAGCCAATTCCACGGTTACGAGCAGTACTTC.

The chain uses TRBV5-1 and TRBJ1-1, with D possibly matching TRBD1 (5 bases). V lost 7 bases to trimming and J lost 7 bases, with 14 bases between them. Germline assignment: CDR1 SGHRS and CDR2 YFSETQ. The CDR3 extends over 12 amino acids. The CDR3 region has the DNA TGCGCCAGCGGGAGGATAGGGGATGAAGCTTTCTTT. Its protein is CASGRIGDEAFF.

The V gene is TRBV4-1, the J gene TRBJ1-2; TRBD1 matches at 7 bases. Germline-derived CDR1 and CDR2 are MGHRA and YSYEKL. The CDR3 sequence is 14 residues long. J was trimmed by 4 bases and V by 5 bases; bases with no gene match: 7. The CDR3 reads CASSSPGQTYGYTF. CDR3 nucleotide sequence: TGCGCCAGCAGCTCGCCGGGACAGACCTATGGCTACACCTTC.

The gene calls are TRBV30 and TRBJ2-2; 10 positions agree with TRBD1. J was trimmed by 4 bases and V by 5 bases; bases with no gene match: 7. CDR1 is GTSNPN, CDR2 SVGIG, per germline (reference sequence). The CDR3 has 15 amino acids. The CDR3 here is CAWGRQGAATGELFF. As DNA, the CDR3 is TGTGCCTGGGGAAGACAGGGGGCCGCCACCGGGGAGCTGTTTTTT.

The chain couples TRBV5-5 to TRBJ2-5, with 8 bases identical to TRBD1. Germline CDR1 is SGHKS and CDR2 is YYEKEE (reference sequence). The length of the CDR3 is 13 residues. Unmatched junction bases numbered 6, after V lost 6 bases and J lost 5 bases. The chain's CDR3 is CASTRTGLETQYF. In DNA, the CDR3 is TGTGCCAGCACCAGGACAGGGCTGGAGACCCAGTACTTC.

This clone was seen more than once but under ten times. The gene calls are TRBV3-1 (or the pseudogene TRBV3-2) and TRBJ1-1, with D hard to call. The CDR3 spans 13 residues. The V end lost 6 bases, the J end lost 1 base, and 9 bases lay between the germline ends. Germline assignment: CDR1 LGHDT and CDR2 YNNKEL (reference sequence). DNA of the CDR3: TGTGCCAGCAGACTTAACCAGAACACTGAAGCTTTCTTT. Encoded protein: CASRLNQNTEAFF.